This T cell receptor beta chain comes out of a study of cytomegalovirus exposure and HLA in healthy donors. Study-wide context: Counted in an early data release were 75 million to 85 million unique TCRs from HLA-typed donors. Study results and limitations: Sequence variants that were highly shared formed a cluster that was likely a sequencing artifact. Another analysis was done later, and it associated around 15,000 TCR beta sequences with HLA alleles at 0.05 false discovery rate. A further, later analysis showed that HLA-associated TCR beta chains (compared with equally common others) were more clonally expanded.

CDR3 length: 15 residues. Germline CDR1 SGHRS, CDR2 YFSETQ. The V segment lost 0 bases and the J segment 0 bases; nucleotides outside the gene matches: 2. PCR primers comprised 60 Vbeta and 13 Jbeta primers. Assay: immunoSEQ multiplex PCR; the TCRdb copy retains only in-frame clones and omits some. The data contain 150,000 to 200,000 clones, around 83% of them singletons. About this clone: Antigen: not known.

The receptor's source is a male donor in good health and CMV-seropositive. The rearrangement joins TRBV5-1 to TRBJ1-1; 7 nucleotides line up with TRBD1. The sample was PBMCs. The CDR3 DNA follows: TGCGCCAGCAGCTTGGGGGACAGCATGAACACTGAAGCTTTCTTT. Translation gives CASSLGDSMNTEAFF.